Following are 14 T cell receptor beta chains from one sample sequenced in a study of cytomegalovirus exposure and HLA in healthy donors. The PCR had 60 Vbeta and 13 Jbeta primers. Profiled with immunoSEQ multiplex PCR; TCRdb holds only in-frame clones, not every one. The sample has 200,000 to 250,000 clones, approximately 82% seen once. The material sequenced was PBMCs. The receptors originated from a man between 18 and 35 years old in good health and CMV-seronegative.

This clone was recorded once. The chain is built from TRBV5-1 and TRBJ2-7, with D unresolved. V was clipped by 0 bases and J by 8 bases, with 15 bases between them. CDR3 length: 14 amino acids. In germline, CDR1 is SGHRS, CDR2 YFSETQ. CDR3 region: CASSLVGRTTKQYF. The CDR3 DNA follows: TGCGCCAGCAGCTTGGTCGGCAGAACTACGAAGCAGTACTTC.

The chain combines TRBV9 with TRBJ1-3, with TRBD1 matching over 8 bases. V dropped 3 bases and J dropped 4; count of bases not matched to a gene: 3. Looked up from germline, CDR1 is SGDLS and CDR2 is YYNGEE. This CDR3 region has 14 residues. This chain's CDR3 is CASSAGQGGNTIYF. The CDR3 coding sequence is TGTGCCAGCAGCGCAGGACAGGGAGGAAACACCATATATTTT.

The chain employs TRBV5-1 and TRBJ1-1; D ambiguous. The CDR3 spans 15 residues. V was cut by 0 bases and J by 7 bases, with 16 bases left in between. CDR1 is SGHRS, CDR2 YFSETQ, per germline. The CDR3 loop reads CASSLAGEDWGEAFF. The CDR3 coding sequence is TGCGCCAGCAGCTTGGCCGGGGAAGATTGGGGTGAAGCTTTCTTT.

This chain connects TRBV6-1 to TRBJ2-2, with 8 bases that match TRBD2. Germline assignment: CDR1 MNHNS and CDR2 SASEGT. The CDR3 sequence is 15 residues long. V shed 6 bases and J 7 bases; nucleotides not matched to a gene: 10. The CDR3 sequence is CASRQDPGLGGELFF. In DNA form, the CDR3 reads TGTGCCAGCAGACAGGATCCGGGACTAGGCGGGGAGCTGTTTTTT.

This clone occurred a few times. The CDR3 here is CASSVAGYGGQAFF. Here the CDR3 DNA reads TGTGCCAGCAGCGTAGCTGGTTACGGGGGGCAAGCTTTCTTT. The chain couples TRBV9 to TRBJ1-1, with D tentatively TRBD1 (6 bases). The CDR3 runs to 14 residues. The V gene's germline CDR1 is SGDLS and CDR2 YYNGEE. V was shortened by 0 bases and J by 9 bases, with 15 bases between the two germline ends.

The table lists this clone with a count of one. V and J are TRBV2 and TRBJ2-5; 9 bases map to TRBD2. Gene TRBJ2-7 matches the end of the DNA better, so the J call may be wrong. The CDR3 has 14 amino acids. The germline V gene has CDR1 SNHLY and CDR2 FYNNEI. CDR3 amino acids: CASRGRAVPYEQYF. The CDR3 bases are TGTGCCAGCCGCGGGAGGGCGGTACCTTACGAGCAGTACTTC.

This clone was recorded a few times. This chain connects TRBV6-1 to TRBJ1-5; D is unresolved. The V end was cut by 3 bases, the J end by 3 bases, with 6 bases between. The CDR3 covers 13 residues. The germline V gene encodes CDR1 MNHNS and CDR2 SASEGT. The CDR3 sequence: CASSDIPNQPQHF. CDR3 bases: TGTGCCAGCAGTGACATCCCCAATCAGCCCCAGCATTTT.

The V gene is TRBV4-1, the J gene TRBJ1-2, with D uncertain. CDR3 size: 15 residues. CDR1 and CDR2 from the germline V gene are MGHRA and YSYEKL. V lost 7 bases to trimming and J lost 5 bases, with 20 bases between them. This CDR3 is CASTPGRGSNYGYTF. The CDR3 DNA is TGCGCCAGCACCCCCGGGCGGGGAAGTAATTATGGCTACACCTTC.

This clone has more than one count but fewer than ten. The rearrangement joins TRBV7-2 to TRBJ2-4; D possibly corresponds to TRBD2 (7 bases). The CDR3 loop spans 13 amino acids. CDR1 is SGHTA, CDR2 FQGNSA, per germline. V dropped 7 bases and J dropped 8 bases, with 15 bases sitting between them. The DNA for the CDR3 is TGTGCCAGCACCAAGAGGGGGGGAGACATTCAGTACTTC. Encoded protein: CASTKRGGDIQYF.

The chain employs TRBV27 and TRBJ2-1, with D maybe TRBD1 (6 bases). Trimming took 8 bases from V and 0 from J, leaving 8 bases between them. Germline CDR1 and CDR2: MNHEY and SMNVEV (reference sequence). The CDR3 loop spans 13 amino acids. CDR3 region: CASGQSSYNEQFF. The CDR3 DNA reads TGTGCCAGCGGACAGAGCTCCTACAATGAGCAGTTCTTC.

The chain is built from TRBV1 and TRBJ2-2; the table's TRBD2 call for D was not verified on the DNA. TRBV1 is a known pseudogene. The CDR3 consists of 16 residues. CDR3 nucleotide sequence: TGCACCAGCAGCCAGGGGACTAGCGGGCACACCGGGGAGCTGTTTTTT. This translates into CTSSQGTSGHTGELFF.

The V call is TRBV6-1, the J call TRBJ2-3; TRBD2 matches at 11 bases. CDR3 length: 19 amino acids. V was pared by 0 bases and J by 0 bases, with 8 bases of the junction left unmatched. From germline, CDR1 is MNHNS and CDR2 SASEGT. CDR3 in amino acids: CASSEALAGESWSTDTQYF. CDR3 in DNA: TGTGCCAGCAGTGAAGCACTAGCGGGAGAAAGTTGGAGCACAGATACGCAGTATTTT.

This chain uses TRBV6-6 with TRBJ1-1; tentative D call: TRBD1 (5 bases). Germline V gives CDR1 MNHNY, CDR2 SVGAGI (reference sequence). Trimming stripped 0 bases from V and 0 bases from J, with 8 bases between. The CDR3 length is 15 residues. CDR3 in DNA: TGTGCCAGCAGTTACTCGCCAGGGTTGAACACTGAAGCTTTCTTT. This sequence encodes CASSYSPGLNTEAFF.

This chain joins TRBV30 and TRBJ2-7; 8 nucleotides align to TRBD2. The junction had 10 bases not matched to a gene; V was cut back by 4 bases and J by 5 bases. CDR1 is GTSNPN and CDR2 is SVGIG in the germline V gene (reference sequence). The CDR3 spans 14 residues. The DNA of the CDR3 is TGTGCCTGGACCCAGGCGGGACTAGACAACGAGCAGTACTTC. Its protein is CAWTQAGLDNEQYF. Drawing the rest from reference TRBV30 and TRBJ2-7, the complete variable domain is SQTIHQWPATLVQPVGSPLSLECTVEGTSNPNLYWYRQAAGRGLQLLFYSVGIGQISSEVPQNLSASRPQDRQFILSSKKLLLSDSGFYLCAWTQAGLDNEQYFGPGTRLTVT.